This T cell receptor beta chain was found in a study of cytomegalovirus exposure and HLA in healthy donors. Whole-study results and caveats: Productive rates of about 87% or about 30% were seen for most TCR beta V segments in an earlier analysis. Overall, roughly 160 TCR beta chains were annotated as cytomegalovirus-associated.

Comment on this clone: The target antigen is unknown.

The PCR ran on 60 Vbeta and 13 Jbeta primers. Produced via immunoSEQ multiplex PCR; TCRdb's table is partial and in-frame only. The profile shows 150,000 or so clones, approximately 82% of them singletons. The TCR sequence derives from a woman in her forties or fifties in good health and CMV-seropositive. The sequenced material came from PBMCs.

CDR3 coding DNA: TGTGCCGGAGGCGGGTCGTCCTTGTTCGGAAACACCATATATTTT. Translation gives CAGGGSSLFGNTIYF. This chain links TRBV21-1 with TRBJ1-3. TRBV21-1 is a pseudogene. The CDR3 runs to 15 residues.